This T cell receptor beta chain comes out of a study of T cell repertoires in cytomegalovirus infection. About the research overall: CMV infection plus the matching HLA type was flagged by public TCR beta signatures.

About this clonotype: Its antigen is still unknown.

TCRdb itself ran the reads through MiXCR, one entry per CDR3 protein. The sample lists about 740,000 distinct CDR3 sequences, 35% occurring once. Notes on the study in general: Of the TCR beta families, the public ones yielded a cumulative frequency that identified carriers of CMV plus the relevant HLA. Dominating the ex vivo response were TCR beta clonotypes that were CMV-specific and HLA-C-restricted.

This clonotype was sampled from a human donor in good health (CMV status not recorded). Some clones in this sample may be carry-over from other donors' samples. Sequenced sample: PBMCs.

The CDR3 DNA reads TGTGCCATCAGTGAGTCAAAGCAGCCCCAGCATTTT. Translated: CAISESKQPQHF. The chain joins TRBV10-3 to TRBJ1-5, with D unresolved. The CDR3 is made up of 12 amino acids. Germline V gives CDR1 ENHRY, CDR2 SYGVKD. Trimming removed 0 bases from V and 7 bases from J, with 4 bases in between.